This T cell receptor beta chain comes out of a study of blood T cell repertoires in COVID-19. About the study: Nucleic acid was either cDNA or gDNA, and it came from T cells, B-cell-depleted T cells, or PBMCs.

Some clones are missing from TCRdb's copy, which holds only in-frame ones; the method was immunoSEQ multiplex PCR. The data contain about 130,000 clones, under 90% of them singletons. Trimming took 1 base from V and 9 from J; bases not matched to a gene: 9. The germline gives CDR1 MNHEY, CDR2 SVGEGT. The CDR3 runs to 15 residues. Specimen: peripheral blood. The chain joins TRBV6-2 or TRBV6-3 to TRBJ2-1, with TRBD2 identical over 7 bases. This TCR was sampled from a woman aged 60-75 years with active or convalescent COVID-19. This CDR3 is CASSYLGEGYLEQFF. The CDR3 nucleotides read TGTGCCAGCAGTTACTTGGGGGAGGGATACCTTGAGCAGTTCTTC.